The entry below gives a single T cell receptor beta chain sequence along with its context. Its target is not known. Generated by immunoSEQ multiplex PCR, the TCRdb table keeps only in-frame clones and is missing some. The table shows 150,000 to 200,000 clones, with around nine tenths occurring only once. The ends were cut back, 6 bases at V and 5 bases at J, with 14 bases in the middle. The CDR3 has 14 amino acids. CDR1 is KGHSH and CDR2 is LQKENI in the germline V gene. This specimen comes from a study of cytotoxic CD8 clonotypes in ibrutinib-treated CLL. Notes on the study in general: Elevated clonality accompanied ibrutinib response, with a return toward baseline values at progression.

This sequence originates from a human donor with chronic lymphocytic leukemia. J is TRBJ2-1 and V is TRBV18; TRBD2 might be the D (6 bases). Sequenced material: PBMCs, taken at disease progression, from a patient treated with ibrutinib. The CDR3 sequence: CASSDYLTDNEQFF. The CDR3 DNA reads as TGTGCCAGCTCGGACTATTTGACGGACAATGAGCAGTTCTTC. Combining the CDR3 with reference TRBV18 and TRBJ2-1 gives the whole variable domain NAGVMQNPRHLVRRRGQEARLRCSPMKGHSHVYWYRQLPEEGLKFMVYLQKENIIDESGMPKERFSAEFPKEGPSILRIQQVVRGDSAAYFCASSDYLTDNEQFFGPGTRLTVL.